This T cell receptor beta chain derives from a study of Ad26.COV2.S vaccination and SARS-CoV-2 variants listed by TCRdb under 2021. In the study overall: Vaccine-arm donors came from COV1001, a multicentre, randomized, double-blind, placebo-controlled phase I-IIa trial of Ad26.COV2.S in healthy adults. A total of approximately 30 samples were included in the TCR-sequenced set, comprising 19 Ad26.COV2.S vaccine recipients, 5 placebo recipients and 8 SARS-CoV-2 convalescent individuals. Investigators remained blinded to trial group allocation during experiments and outcome assessment. Trial participants were randomized into five groups of five, in which low-dose or high-dose Ad26.COV2.S was given once or twice, or placebo was given on both occasions. The specificity and breadth of SARS-CoV-2-reactive T cell receptors after Ad26.COV2.S vaccination were assessed by TCRbeta repertoire sequencing. Ad26.COV2.S was administered intramuscularly at 5 x 10^10 or 1 x 10^11 viral particles, either as a single shot or as two shots given 56 days apart.

Concerning this clone: The specificity of this receptor is unknown. No much larger clone exists at a distance of one base, and base qualities are not known.

The germline V gene encodes CDR1 SEHNR and CDR2 FQNEAQ (reference sequence). V sheds 0 bases and J sheds 2 bases, leaving 10 bases between their ends. The CDR3 has 15 amino acids, counting the end cysteine and phenylalanine. Of the read, only the CDR3 DNA is kept; its 45 bases are in frame from base 1. Beyond this particular receptor, the publication reports: After vaccination, spike-specific CD8+ and CD4+ T cell responses were reported to show substantial breadth. The authors noted that the TCR breadth and depth analyses may have underestimated total T cell responses. Vaccine and placebo recipients had similar non-spike TCR breadth, a finding consistent with the vaccine containing only spike. The study was not powered to compare responses between vaccine doses or regimens. Ad26.COV2.S recipients had higher spike-specific TCR breadth than placebo recipients (P = 0.0014).

The meaning of the sample's treatment or condition label: about 20 received Ad26.COV2.S at low or high dose, single or two shots; 5 received placebo; per-sample allocation not given. Repertoires of vaccine and placebo recipients were sequenced from samples taken on day 63 after the first injection. Between 29 July and 7 August 2020, Cohort 1b enrolled 20 to 30 adults aged 18-55 years at one site in Boston, USA. As a vaccine, Ad26.COV2.S was a replication-incompetent adenovirus type 26 vector that expressed a prefusion-stabilized SARS-CoV-2 spike protein derived from the original Wuhan strain. The immunoSEQ Assay was the method used to sequence TCRbeta CDR3 regions. After extraction, genomic DNA underwent amplification by bias-controlled multiplex PCR, followed by high-throughput sequencing. The authors' pipeline ran thus. Collapsing and filtering of sequences were performed to quantify the absolute abundance of each unique TCRbeta CDR3 region. Usable DNA was measured by amplifying reference genes present in all nucleated cells, and TCRbeta template counts were normalized to that usable DNA to estimate T cell fraction. Repertoire TCRs were annotated as SARS-CoV-2-specific when V gene, CDR3 amino acid sequence and J gene were exactly matched to a known reactive TCR set. The reference SARS-CoV-2 TCR set was derived from MIRA and filtered for enrichment in COVID-19-positive ImmuneCODE repertoires, a step that removed public or cross-reactive TCRs. Using the MIRA antigens, annotated TCRs were further analysed by specific ORF or by position within an ORF. Depth was the summed frequency of annotated unique rearrangements, while breadth was defined as annotated unique rearrangements over total unique productive rearrangements. Group comparisons of TCR breadth used two-sided Wilcoxon rank-sum tests. TCRdb re-hosts the immuneACCESS table, in-frame sequences only. Its copies lack some clones; in the studies checked, an unresolved V gene accounts for under half of them, and the cause for the rest is not known. That table gives V, J and clone size, and the DNA gave D and trimming. In this sample the table shows about 410,000 clones, approximately 90% of which occur a single time. The ten most abundant clones make up 3% to 4.5% of the sample.

The specimen was peripheral blood, collected in a trial of Ad26.COV2.S vaccine versus placebo. This TCR derives from a person aged 18-65 years who received the Ad26.COV2.S COVID-19 vaccine or a placebo. The sequence is built from TRBV7-9 and TRBJ1-2; matching of 6 bases hints at TRBD1 as the D gene. The CDR3 corresponds to CASSLAGGQNYGYTF. The DNA sequence is TGTGCCAGCAGCTTAGCGGGTGGACAGAACTATGGCTACACCTTC.